This T cell receptor beta chain derives from a study of T cell responses to AZD1222 COVID-19 vaccine. The V gene's germline CDR1 is MNHNY and CDR2 SVGAGI (reference sequence). The CDR3 runs 11 residues. The V end was cut by 5 bases, the J end by 9 bases, with 8 bases between. About this clone: The target antigen is unknown.

Produced via immunoSEQ multiplex PCR; TCRdb's table is partial and in-frame only. The repertoire holds fewer than 130,000 clones, with approximately 90% as singletons. Study-wide results and limits: Increased Spike-specific TCR breadth and depth were observed after two AZD1222 doses. Targets within unmutated variant regions were reportedly found for nearly half of spike-specific TCRs. Clonal diversity may have been underestimated in mostly white British donors.

The sequencing used peripheral blood, collected on day 0 of AZD1222 vaccination. The TCR originated in an adult in good health. The genes are TRBV6-6 and TRBJ1-5; no reliable D call. CDR3 DNA sequence: TGTGCCAGCAGTCCCTCGGGGCCCCAGCATTTT. Encoded protein: CASSPSGPQHF.